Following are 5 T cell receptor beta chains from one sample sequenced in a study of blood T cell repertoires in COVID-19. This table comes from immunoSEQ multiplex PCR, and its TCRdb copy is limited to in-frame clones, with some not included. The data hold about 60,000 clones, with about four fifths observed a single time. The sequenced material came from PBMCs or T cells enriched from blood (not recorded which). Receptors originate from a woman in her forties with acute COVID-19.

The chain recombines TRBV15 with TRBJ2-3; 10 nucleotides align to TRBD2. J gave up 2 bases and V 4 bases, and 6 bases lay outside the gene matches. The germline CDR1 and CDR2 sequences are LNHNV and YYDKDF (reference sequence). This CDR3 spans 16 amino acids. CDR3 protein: CATSTTLAGVTDTQYF. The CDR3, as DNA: TGTGCCACCAGCACGACTCTAGCGGGGGTCACAGATACGCAGTATTTT.

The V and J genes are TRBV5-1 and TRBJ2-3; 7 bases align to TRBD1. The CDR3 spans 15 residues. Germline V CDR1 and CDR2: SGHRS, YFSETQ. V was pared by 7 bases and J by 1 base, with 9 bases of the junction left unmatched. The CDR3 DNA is TGCGCCAGCTATTCGGGACAGCCGCGCACAGATACGCAGTATTTT. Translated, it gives CASYSGQPRTDTQYF.

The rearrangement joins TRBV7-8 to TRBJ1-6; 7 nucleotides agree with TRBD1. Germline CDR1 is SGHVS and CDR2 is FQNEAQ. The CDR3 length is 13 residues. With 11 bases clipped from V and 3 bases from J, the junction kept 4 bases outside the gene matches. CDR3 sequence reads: CALRDSYNSPLHF. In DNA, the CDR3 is TGTGCCCTGAGGGACAGCTATAATTCACCCCTCCACTTT.

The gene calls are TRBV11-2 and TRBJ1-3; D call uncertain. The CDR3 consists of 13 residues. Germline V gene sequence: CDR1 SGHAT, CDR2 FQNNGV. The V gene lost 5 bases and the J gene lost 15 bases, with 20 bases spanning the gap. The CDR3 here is CASSPNPATLTYF. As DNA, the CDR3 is TGTGCCAGCAGCCCCAACCCAGCGACCCTAACATATTTT.

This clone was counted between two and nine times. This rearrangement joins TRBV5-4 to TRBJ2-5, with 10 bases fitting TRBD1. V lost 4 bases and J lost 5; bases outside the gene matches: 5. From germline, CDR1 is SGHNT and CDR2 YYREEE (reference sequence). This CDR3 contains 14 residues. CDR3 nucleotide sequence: TGTGCCAGCAGCGTGACAGGGGGCGCCGAGACCCAGTACTTC. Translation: CASSVTGGAETQYF. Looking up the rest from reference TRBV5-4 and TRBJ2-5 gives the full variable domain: ETGVTQSPTHLIKTRGQQVTLRCSSQSGHNTVSWYQQALGQGPQFIFQYYREEENGRGNFPPRFSGLQFPNYSSELNVNALELDDSALYLCASSVTGGAETQYFGPGTRLLVL.